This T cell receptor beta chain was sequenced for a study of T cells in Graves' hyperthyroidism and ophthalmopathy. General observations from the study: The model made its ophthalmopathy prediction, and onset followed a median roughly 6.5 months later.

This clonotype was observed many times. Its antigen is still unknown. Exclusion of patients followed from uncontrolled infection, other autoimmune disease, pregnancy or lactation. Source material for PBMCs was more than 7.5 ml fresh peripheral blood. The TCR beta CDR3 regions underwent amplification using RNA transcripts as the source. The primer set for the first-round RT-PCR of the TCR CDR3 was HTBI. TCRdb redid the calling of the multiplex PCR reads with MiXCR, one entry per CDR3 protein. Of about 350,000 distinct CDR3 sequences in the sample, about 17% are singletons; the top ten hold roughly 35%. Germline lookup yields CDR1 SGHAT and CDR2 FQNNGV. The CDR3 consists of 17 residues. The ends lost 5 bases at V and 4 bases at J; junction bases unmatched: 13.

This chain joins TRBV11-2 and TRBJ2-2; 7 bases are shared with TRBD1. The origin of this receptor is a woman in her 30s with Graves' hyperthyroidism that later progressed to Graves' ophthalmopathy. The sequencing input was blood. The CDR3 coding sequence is TGTGCCAGCAGCCGCGTCAAAAGGGGGCAGGTCACCGGGGAGCTGTTTTTT. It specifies CASSRVKRGQVTGELFF.